The rows below give T cell receptor beta chains drawn from one sample of a study of T cell changes during pregnancy in multiple sclerosis. Data came from immunoSEQ multiplex PCR; TCRdb stores just in-frame clones and leaves some out. The data show around 12,000 clones, around 88% seen once. Source: CD8+ T cells from peripheral blood mononuclear cells, taken in the second trimester of pregnancy. Receptor source: a female donor in good health, enrolled as a control in a pregnancy study. The CDR3 runs from the conserved cysteine through the conserved F or W. The D gene is left open where the match is weak. Rows give clone size only sometimes, using once, few, many, or a class for an expanded clone.

clone_size,v_call,d_call,j_call,cdr3_nt,cdr3_aa
NA,TRBV28,TRBD1,TRBJ1-5,TGTGCCAGCAGTTTTGGGACAGGGGGCCGGCAGCCCCAGCATTTT,CASSFGTGGRQPQHF
NA,TRBV6-5,NA,TRBJ2-3,TGTGCCAGCAGTTACATGAGGGGCGGGGGCCAAGATCCGCAGTATTTT,CASSYMRGGGQDPQYF
NA,TRBV6-5,NA,TRBJ1-5,TGTGCCAGCAGTTACTCGCATGAGAATCAGCCCCAGCATTTT,CASSYSHENQPQHF
NA,TRBV15,NA,TRBJ2-7,TGTGCCACCAGCACCTTCCGGGAAACCCCGGTAGACGAGCAGTACTTC,CATSTFRETPVDEQYF
once,TRBV7-9,TRBD1,TRBJ1-2,TGTGCCAGCAGCTCAGACAGGGGCCATGGCTACACCTTC,CASSSDRGHGYTF
NA,TRBV7-3,NA,TRBJ2-3,TGTGCCAGCAGCAAAGGACTCCAGTGGGGCACAGATACGCAGTATTTT,CASSKGLQWGTDTQYF
NA,TRBV30,NA,TRBJ1-1,TGTGCCTGGAGTGTACAAGACAGGAGAGGAACTGAAGCTTTCTTT,CAWSVQDRRGTEAFF
NA,TRBV7-9,NA,TRBJ2-5,TGTGCCAGCAGCCTACCCCTACAAGAGACCCAGTACTTC,CASSLPLQETQYF
NA,TRBV10-3,TRBD1,TRBJ1-2,TGTGCCATCAGTGATGAAGTGACAGGGTACTATGGCTACACCTTC,CAISDEVTGYYGYTF
NA,TRBV6-6,NA,TRBJ2-2,TGTGCCAGCAGTTACTCGGGGGGTAACACCGGGGAGCTGTTTTTT,CASSYSGGNTGELFF
NA,TRBV5-1,TRBD1,TRBJ2-1,TGCGCCAGCAGCTTGGCCAGGGACAGACCTTACAATGAGCAGTTCTTC,CASSLARDRPYNEQFF
NA,TRBV7-9,NA,TRBJ2-2,TGTGCCAGCAGCTACCTTGCGGGCGACGGGGAGCTGTTTTTT,CASSYLAGDGELFF
NA,TRBV19,TRBD1,TRBJ1-6,TGTGCCAGTACCTTAAGGGGGCCTTCCTATAATTCACCCCTCCACTTT,CASTLRGPSYNSPLHF
NA,TRBV9,TRBD1,TRBJ2-7,TGTGCCAGCAGCGTAGACGCGGGACAGGGGGCGAATGAGCAGTACTTC,CASSVDAGQGANEQYF
few,TRBV4-2,TRBD2,TRBJ2-5,TGTGCCAGCAGCCAAGATCGCGGGGGACAAGAGACCCAGTACTTC,CASSQDRGGQETQYF
once,TRBV18,NA,TRBJ2-7,TGTGCCAGCTCACCATCGGCAGATACAGCCTACGAGCAGTACTTC,CASSPSADTAYEQYF
NA,TRBV7-3,TRBD2,TRBJ2-3,TGTGCCAGCAGCTATAGCGGGGGGGCATCAGATACGCAGTATTTT,CASSYSGGASDTQYF
NA,TRBV19,TRBD2,TRBJ2-1,TGTGCCAGTAGTATAGGGACTAGCGGGAGCTACAATGAGCAGTTCTTC,CASSIGTSGSYNEQFF
NA,TRBV7-3,TRBD2,TRBJ2-1,TGTGCCAGCAGCCCCCTTCCGGGGGAGGGCCTGAATGAGCAGTTCTTC,CASSPLPGEGLNEQFF
NA,TRBV4-3,TRBD2,TRBJ2-7,TGCGCCAGCAGTAGACTAGCGGACCTCTCAGCCTACGAGCAGTACTTC,CASSRLADLSAYEQYF
medium-sized,TRBV4-2,NA,TRBJ2-6,TGTGCCAGCAGCCAAGATCAGGGTGGGGCCAACGTCCTGACTTTC,CASSQDQGGANVLTF
NA,TRBV27,TRBD2,TRBJ2-7,TGTGCCAGCAGTCAGACTAGCGGGGAGAGTAGGGACTACGAGCAGTACTTC,CASSQTSGESRDYEQYF
NA,TRBV19,NA,TRBJ2-7,TGTGCCAGTGCCCCTTGGGGGGGGCACCCCTACGAGCAGTACTTC,CASAPWGGHPYEQYF
NA,TRBV6-1,TRBD2,TRBJ2-7,TGTGCCAGCAGTGAAGGGGGAGGGACGGTGCCGACCTACGAGCAGTACTTC,CASSEGGGTVPTYEQYF
NA,TRBV19,TRBD2,TRBJ2-1,TGTGCCAGTAGTTCTACTAGCGGGGACTACAATGAGCAGTTCTTC,CASSSTSGDYNEQFF
NA,TRBV14,TRBD2,TRBJ2-3,TGTGCCAGCAGCCAACTCCCCAGAGATTTAGCGGGGCGGGATACGCAGTATTTT,CASSQLPRDLAGRDTQYF
NA,TRBV18,NA,TRBJ2-4,TGTGCCAGCTCACTCGGAGATGGGGCCAAAAACATTCAGTACTTC,CASSLGDGAKNIQYF
once,TRBV13,NA,TRBJ2-1,TGTGCCAGCAGCTGGTCAGGGGCCCACAATGAGCAGTTCTTC,CASSWSGAHNEQFF
medium-sized,TRBV6-5,TRBD1,TRBJ1-2,TGTGCCAGCAGTACCCGGACAGGGAGGGCCAAAGGCTACACCTTC,CASSTRTGRAKGYTF
NA,TRBV2,NA,TRBJ2-1,TGTGCCAGCAGTGATTTTTTATCCTACAATGAGCAGTTCTTC,CASSDFLSYNEQFF
NA,TRBV30,NA,TRBJ2-4,TGTGCCTGGAGCGACTCTGGAGAAGTCCCAAACATTCAGTACTTC,CAWSDSGEVPNIQYF
NA,TRBV7-6,TRBD2,TRBJ2-7,TGTGCCAGCAGCCCGACTAGCGGGAGTATGTACGAGCAGTACTTC,CASSPTSGSMYEQYF
NA,TRBV9,TRBD1,TRBJ1-4,TGTGCCAGCAGCCAGACAGGGTCTAATGAAAAACTGTTTTTT,CASSQTGSNEKLFF
NA,TRBV11-3,TRBD1,TRBJ2-2,TGTGCCAGCAGCGAGAGGGACAGCCCCGGAGAGCTGTTTTTT,CASSERDSPGELFF
NA,TRBV23-1,TRBD2,TRBJ2-3,TGCGCCAGCAGTCAATTTCGGCTAGCGGGAGGTTTTGATACGCAGTATTTT,CASSQFRLAGGFDTQYF
once,TRBV27,NA,TRBJ2-5,TGTGCCAGCAGTCAAAACAGGGTAGGGACCCAGTACTTC,CASSQNRVGTQYF